The rows below give T cell receptor beta chains drawn from one sample of a study of graft-versus-host responses after intestinal transplantation. TCRdb's copy holds only in-frame clones and misses some; the assay was immunoSEQ multiplex PCR. The sample consists of around 90,000 clones, around 93% of them appearing once. Their specific antigens are unknown. The starting material was unstimulated CD8+ T cells sorted from spleen or lymph node cells, obtained before transplant. The receptors originated from a human donor who was the organ donor for an intestinal transplant. The CDR3 runs from the conserved cysteine through the conserved F or W. Each record gives: CDR3 protein, V gene, D gene. D genes are given only for firm matches.

CDR3 protein: CASRRGTGDSYEQYF; V gene: TRBV6-5; D gene: TRBD1
CDR3 protein: CASSLIGSSYNEQFF; V gene: TRBV7-3; D gene: .
CDR3 protein: CASSQILAGDPGDTQYF; V gene: TRBV4-1; D gene: TRBD2
CDR3 protein: CASSEGQGHEKLFF; V gene: TRBV25-1; D gene: TRBD1
CDR3 protein: CASSSQGYWDAEAFF; V gene: TRBV7-6; D gene: .
CDR3 protein: CASSLGGTLTPRGANVLTF; V gene: TRBV13; D gene: .
CDR3 protein: CASSLGVGGQGLPRRSTDTQYF; V gene: TRBV28; D gene: TRBD1
CDR3 protein: CASSRAGGTGELFF; V gene: TRBV7-2; D gene: TRBD2
CDR3 protein: CASSDQGNTIYF; V gene: TRBV9; D gene: .
CDR3 protein: CSVGGLIYNEQFF; V gene: TRBV29-1; D gene: .
CDR3 protein: CASSLAGAGGPYEQYF; V gene: TRBV5-1; D gene: TRBD2
CDR3 protein: CASSLPPPNYEQYF; V gene: TRBV7-9; D gene: .